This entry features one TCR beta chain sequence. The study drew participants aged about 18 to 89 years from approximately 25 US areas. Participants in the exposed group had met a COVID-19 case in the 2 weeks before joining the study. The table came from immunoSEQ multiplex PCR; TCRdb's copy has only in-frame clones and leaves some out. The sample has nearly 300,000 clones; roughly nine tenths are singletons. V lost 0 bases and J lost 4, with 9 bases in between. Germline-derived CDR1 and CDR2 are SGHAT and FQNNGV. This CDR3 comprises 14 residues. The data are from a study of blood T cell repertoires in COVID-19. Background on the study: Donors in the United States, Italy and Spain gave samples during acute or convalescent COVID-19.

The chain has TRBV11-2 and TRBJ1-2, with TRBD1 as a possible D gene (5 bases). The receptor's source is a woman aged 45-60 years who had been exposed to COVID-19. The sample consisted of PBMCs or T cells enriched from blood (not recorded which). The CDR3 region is CASSLEAGPYGYTF. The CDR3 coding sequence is TGTGCCAGCAGCTTAGAGGCAGGGCCCTATGGCTACACCTTC.